The 16 T cell receptor beta chains given below trace back to one sample, sequenced in a study of T cell responses to AZD1222 COVID-19 vaccine. Assay used: immunoSEQ multiplex PCR; TCRdb lists only in-frame clones, some missing. The repertoire holds some 150,000 clones, roughly 85% seen once, with 7.9% in the top ten. The material sequenced was peripheral blood, taken 28 days after the second dose of the MenACWY control vaccine. These TCRs come from an adult who received the MenACWY meningococcal vaccine as a control.

The genes are TRBV27 and TRBJ1-5, with D perhaps TRBD1 (6 bases). The CDR3 spans 13 residues. V gave up 5 bases and J gave up 2 bases, with 7 bases separating them. Germline CDR1 reads MNHEY; CDR2 reads SMNVEV (reference sequence). The CDR3 DNA sequence: TGTGCCAGCAGTCGACAGGGCAATCAGCCCCAGCATTTT. Residues: CASSRQGNQPQHF.

The chain combines TRBV10-2 with TRBJ2-7; the D gene is possibly TRBD1 (5 bases). Germline CDR1 WSHSY, CDR2 SAAADI. The CDR3 runs 13 residues. Deletions cut 8 bases from V and 5 bases from J, with 16 bases between. CDR3 in amino acids: CASDDDWGHEQYF. CDR3 nucleotide sequence: TGCGCCAGCGATGATGACTGGGGCCACGAGCAGTACTTC.

The genes are TRBV15 and TRBJ1-1; 8 bases fit TRBD1. Germline values: CDR1 LNHNV, CDR2 YYDKDF (reference sequence). There are 19 residues in the CDR3. J lost 3 bases, V lost 0 bases, and 15 bases had no gene match. The CDR3 sequence: CATSRDSLDRVRTDTEAFF. In DNA, the CDR3 is TGTGCCACCAGCAGAGATTCGCTGGACAGGGTTCGTACGGACACTGAAGCTTTCTTT.

The chain carries TRBV5-4 and TRBJ2-1; D possibly corresponds to TRBD1 (6 bases). This CDR3 spans 13 amino acids. V was cut by 5 bases and J by 10 bases, with 16 bases left in between. The germline V gene has CDR1 SGHNT and CDR2 YYREEE (reference sequence). CDR3 nucleotide sequence: TGTGCCAGCAGGGACGGACAGACTCGGGAGCAGTTCTTC. Amino acids: CASRDGQTREQFF.

This chain connects TRBV12-3 or TRBV12-4 to TRBJ1-2; D call uncertain. This CDR3 has 11 residues. The V and J ends lost 5 bases and 8 bases respectively, with 9 bases between them. The CDR3 nucleotides are TGTGCCAGCAGTGTAGGACGGGGCTACACCTTC. Translation gives CASSVGRGYTF.

This clone was counted a few times. V gene TRBV5-4 combines with J gene TRBJ2-7, with TRBD1 as a possible D gene (5 bases). The germline V gene has CDR1 SGHNT and CDR2 YYREEE (reference sequence). The CDR3 spans 13 residues. V gave up 2 bases and J gave up 2 bases, with 8 bases separating them. CDR3 protein: CASSFQGAYEQYV. Here the CDR3 DNA reads TGTGCCAGCAGCTTTCAGGGTGCCTACGAGCAGTACGTC.

V usage is TRBV19 and J usage is TRBJ2-3; 11 bases align to TRBD2. CDR3 length: 14 amino acids. Trimming removed 8 bases from V and 3 bases from J; junction bases left unmatched: 4. Germline CDR1 is LNHDA and CDR2 is SQIVND (reference sequence). CDR3: CASSLAGVTDTQYF. CDR3 nucleotide sequence: TGTGCCAGTTCACTAGCGGGAGTGACAGATACGCAGTATTTT.

V usage is TRBV11-2 and J usage is TRBJ2-5; 8 nucleotides match TRBD2. The CDR3 covers 14 residues. Germline-derived CDR1 and CDR2 are SGHAT and FQNNGV. V lost 5 bases, J lost 2 bases, and 4 bases stayed unmatched. For the CDR3, the DNA is TGTGCCAGCAGCATAGCGGGACTACAAGAGACCCAGTACTTC. Amino acid sequence: CASSIAGLQETQYF.

V gene TRBV9 combines with J gene TRBJ2-2; D ambiguous. The CDR3 runs to 15 residues. Trimming cost V 3 bases and J 4 bases, with 13 bases left between them. CDR1 is SGDLS, CDR2 YYNGEE, per germline. CDR3 DNA: TGTGCCAGCAGCGCGGTGGACCCGGGCACCGGGGAGCTGTTTTTT. The encoded protein is CASSAVDPGTGELFF.

This clone has more than one count but fewer than ten. The chain combines TRBV27 with TRBJ2-7; D gene uncertain. The CDR3 spans 13 residues. From germline, CDR1 is MNHEY and CDR2 SMNVEV (reference sequence). V lost 4 bases, J lost 0 bases, and 7 bases lay in between. The CDR3 is CASSSQSSYEQYV. The CDR3 region has the DNA TGTGCCAGCAGTTCCCAGAGCTCCTACGAGCAGTACGTC.

The J gene is TRBJ2-7, the V gene TRBV21-1; the table's D call, TRBD2, has no DNA check behind it. TRBV21-1 represents a pseudogene. This CDR3 has 18 residues. The DNA for the CDR3 is TGTGCCAGCAGCAAAGGGCGGTGTTGGCTAGCGGTTTCCTACGAGCAGTACTTC. Protein sequence: CASSKGRCWLAVSYEQYF.

This chain links TRBV7-8 with TRBJ1-6; the match to TRBD1 covers 7 bases. The CDR3 length is 16 residues. V gave up 5 bases and J gave up 6 bases; unmatched junction bases: 10. CDR1 SGHVS and CDR2 FQNEAQ come from the germline V gene. The CDR3 spells CASSPPRDSLNSPLHF. The CDR3 nucleotides read TGTGCCAGCAGCCCCCCTAGGGACAGTCTTAATTCACCCCTCCACTTT.

The chain couples TRBV6-2 or TRBV6-3 to TRBJ2-1; 7 bases map to TRBD2. The CDR3 loop spans 13 amino acids. The germline gives CDR1 MNHEY, CDR2 SVGEGT. V trimming: 6 bases; J trimming: 9 bases; junction bases outside the gene matches: 8. The CDR3 region has the DNA TGTGCCAGCAGCCCGGTGGGGGAGGGTGAGCAGTTCTTC. Translating it yields CASSPVGEGEQFF.

The rearrangement joins TRBV5-4 to TRBJ1-4, with D perhaps TRBD1 (5 bases). V was trimmed by 4 bases and J by 3 bases, leaving 16 bases between them. The CDR3 is 16 residues long. Germline V gives CDR1 SGHNT, CDR2 YYREEE (reference sequence). CDR3 loop: CASSPTPTDSNEKLFF. Here the CDR3 DNA reads TGTGCCAGCAGCCCTACTCCGACAGACTCTAATGAAAAACTGTTTTTT.

The rearrangement links TRBV24-1 to TRBJ2-6; D is ambiguous. V lost 7 bases and J 1 base, leaving 10 bases between the germline ends. This CDR3 comprises 15 residues. Germline values: CDR1 KGHDR, CDR2 SFDVKD. In nucleotides, the CDR3 is TGTGCCACCAGCTACACCGAATCTGGGGCCAACGTCCTGACTTTC. It codes for CATSYTESGANVLTF.

V usage is TRBV19 and J usage is TRBJ1-5; maybe TRBD1 (5 bases). The germline gives CDR1 LNHDA, CDR2 SQIVND (reference sequence). The CDR3 has 16 residues. V shed 7 bases and J shed 3 bases, with 19 bases lying between them. The CDR3 loop is CASTTQPGRYNQPQHF. Written as DNA, the CDR3 is TGTGCCAGTACTACACAACCAGGGCGTTACAATCAGCCCCAGCATTTT.